Sequencing of this TCR beta chain was carried out in a study of blood T cell repertoires in COVID-19. CDR1 and CDR2 from the germline V gene are LGHDT and YNNKEL (reference sequence). The CDR3 contains 16 residues. The trim removed 0 bases at V and 1 base at J, leaving 4 bases unmatched. As handled by the study authors: Reference gene primer amplification gave nucleated cell count estimates. Produced via immunoSEQ multiplex PCR; TCRdb's table is partial and in-frame only. V and J calls and clone size are given by that table; D and trimming were obtained from the DNA. Of around 250,000 clones listed, roughly 86% are singletons.

The V call is TRBV3-1 (or the pseudogene TRBV3-2), the J call TRBJ2-5; TRBD2 agrees at 8 bases. The sequence was collected from a human donor in a cohort sampled during active COVID-19. The sequenced material came from peripheral blood. CDR3 amino acids: CASSQEARGAQETQYF. The CDR3 DNA is TGTGCCAGCAGCCAAGAAGCGCGGGGGGCCCAAGAGACCCAGTACTTC.